This TCR beta chain was captured in a study of control samples from healthy donors and cancer patients. Trimming removed 6 bases at V and 7 bases at J, with 15 bases between. CDR3 size: 13 residues. In germline, CDR1 is LNHDA, CDR2 SQIVND (reference sequence). The assay was immunoSEQ multiplex PCR, and TCRdb's table has in-frame clones only and misses some. The sample lists 25,000 or so clones, 70% to 90% occurring once. The receptor was isolated from a woman aged 60-75 years with head and neck cancer. Sequences were obtained from PBMCs. The chain combines TRBV19 with TRBJ2-5; the D is unclear. The CDR3 loop is CASRDGAISTQYF. The CDR3 region has the DNA TGTGCCAGTAGGGACGGCGCAATTTCGACCCAGTACTTC.